The entry below gives a single T cell receptor beta chain sequence along with its context. The data are from a study of blood T cell repertoires in COVID-19. The wider study: COVID-19 samples, acute and convalescent, were from the United States, Italy and Spain. The analysed material was cDNA or gDNA that came from T cells, B-cell-depleted T cells, or PBMCs.

Original handling: How many nucleated cells were present was estimated from reference gene primer amplification. Repertoires were generated with immunoSEQ multiplex PCR, while TCRdb's copy carries only in-frame clones and drops some. That table is the source of V, J and clone size, and D and trimming were worked out from the DNA. In the table there are 250,000 to 300,000 clones, around 83% of which are singletons. The CDR3 extends over 16 amino acids. In germline, CDR1 is LNHDA, CDR2 SQIVND (reference sequence). The trim removed 3 bases at V and 4 bases at J, leaving 10 bases unmatched. The source material was peripheral blood. The gene calls are TRBV19 and TRBJ2-7, with 9 bases fitting TRBD1. This sequence originates from a man older than 75 with acute or convalescent COVID-19. The chain's CDR3 is CASSISGAGTGYEQYF. In nucleotides, the CDR3 is TGTGCCAGTAGTATCTCAGGTGCGGGGACAGGGTACGAGCAGTACTTC.